Included here is one TCR beta chain sequence, with context. Its antigen is unidentified. Germline assignment: CDR1 MNHEY and CDR2 SVGAGI. CDR3 size: 16 residues. The data belong to a study of monozygotic twins with inflammatory bowel disease. Each UMI harboured a 6-nucleotide sample barcode and was appended via template switching. From the 5' RACE reads, TCRdb lists one entry per CDR3 protein and no DNA. The clone table shows about 160,000 distinct CDR3 sequences, with the ten largest holding around 2.8%. The study's findings and limits: Twins with IBD had fewer clonotypes in common with others than healthy twins, particularly during disease activity. Among IBD patients, TCRbeta diversity (inverse Simpson) was lower than in healthy co-twins.

Sequencing was done on a sample of blood. The rearrangement links TRBV6-5 to TRBJ1-1; without DNA, the TCRdb call of TRBD1 cannot be checked. This receptor was obtained from a human donor with ulcerative colitis or Crohn's disease, or a healthy co-twin of an affected twin (not recorded which). The chain's CDR3 is CASSSIQGARGTEAFF.